Listed below are T cell receptor beta chains from one sample, sequenced in a study of OX40 agonist ivuxolimab in advanced cancers. Sequenced by immunoSEQ multiplex PCR; TCRdb stores in-frame clones only, minus some. The table includes roughly 47,000 clones, approximately 88% detected once. The material was CD4+ or CD8+ T cells sorted from blood, obtained in a trial of the OX40 agonist ivuxolimab. Source of these receptors: an adult with an advanced solid tumor such as melanoma, head and neck, liver or kidney cancer. CDR3s include the opening cysteine and the closing phenylalanine or tryptophan. The order of the fields is CDR3 DNA, CDR3 protein, clone size, D gene, J gene, V gene. A D gene is named only where the DNA matches it firmly. Clone size is stated in some rows and not others, as once, few, many or a class when expanded.

TGTGCCAGCAGCGTAGAGGACCGACTTGAAAAACTGTTTTTT | CASSVEDRLEKLFF | once | - | TRBJ1-4 | TRBV9
TGTGCCAGCAGCGTAGGCAGATACAGGGGGGTTGAGGCAGATACGCAGTATTTT | CASSVGRYRGVEADTQYF | - | TRBD1 | TRBJ2-3 | TRBV9
TGTGCCAGCACTAAACCAAGGAGGTGGACTGAAGCTTTCTTT | CASTKPRRWTEAFF | - | - | TRBJ1-1 | TRBV28
TGCGCCAGCAGCCAAGAAATGCCAACTAGCGGTAGCACAGATACGCAGTATTTT | CASSQEMPTSGSTDTQYF | - | TRBD2 | TRBJ2-3 | TRBV4-3
TGTGCCACCAGCAGAGCGGCCCCCTGGGACAGGGCAAACACCGGGGAGCTGTTTTTT | CATSRAAPWDRANTGELFF | - | TRBD1 | TRBJ2-2 | TRBV15
TGTGCCAGCCGCTCCGAATGGGGCACCGGGGAGCTGTTTTTT | CASRSEWGTGELFF | - | - | TRBJ2-2 | TRBV9
TGTGCCATAAGCGGGACTAGCGGGGGGGCGGCAGATACGCAGTATTTT | CAISGTSGGAADTQYF | - | TRBD2 | TRBJ2-3 | TRBV10-3
TGCGCCAGCAGCTTGGAGTTTGGAGATGAGCAGTTCTTC | CASSLEFGDEQFF | - | - | TRBJ2-1 | TRBV5-1
TGTGCCAGCAGCTTAGCCGACAGTAACACTGAAGCTTTCTTT | CASSLADSNTEAFF | once | - | TRBJ1-1 | TRBV7-6
TGTGCCAGCACCAAAATCGACAGGAGGACTGGGGCCAACGTCCTGACTTTC | CASTKIDRRTGANVLTF | - | - | TRBJ2-6 | TRBV11-2
TGTGCCAGCAGCCTACAGGGGGCGGACTACGAGCAGTACTTC | CASSLQGADYEQYF | - | TRBD1 | TRBJ2-7 | TRBV5-4
TGTGCCAGCAGTTTCGGGACGGTGAATAATTCACCCCTCCACTTT | CASSFGTVNNSPLHF | - | - | TRBJ1-6 | TRBV27
TGTGCCAGCAGCTCTTACCGCCCGGGACTAGCGGGCATAAGCAATGAGCAGTTCTTC | CASSSYRPGLAGISNEQFF | - | TRBD2 | TRBJ2-1 | TRBV11-2
TGTGCCAGCAGCGCCCCGAGAGGTGTGACAGATACGCAGTATTTT | CASSAPRGVTDTQYF | - | - | TRBJ2-3 | TRBV9
TGTGCCAGCAGCTTGAAGCGGGAGGGCTACGAGCAGTACTTC | CASSLKREGYEQYF | - | - | TRBJ2-7 | TRBV12-1
TGTGCCAGCAGGGATGGGGTGGGTAACTATGGCTACACCTTC | CASRDGVGNYGYTF | - | - | TRBJ1-2 | TRBV27